This T cell receptor (beta chain) was sequenced during a study of cytomegalovirus exposure and HLA in healthy donors. Looking at the study overall: Most donors, roughly 82% of a few hundred genotyped, fell in the Caucasian-associated ancestry cluster. Points from the study as a whole: Among the CMV-associated chains, three were confirmed in vitro as specific for CMV antigens. The classifier, whose performance was assessed in both the original and validation cohorts, reportedly diagnosed cytomegalovirus status with high specificity and sensitivity.

This CDR3 comprises 16 residues. The ends lost 6 bases at V and 2 bases at J; junction bases unmatched: 10. CDR1 ENHRY and CDR2 SYGVKD come from the germline V gene. Vbeta (60) and Jbeta (13) primers were used in the PCR. Clones were sequenced by immunoSEQ multiplex PCR, and TCRdb holds only the in-frame ones, with some missing. This sample has 60,000 to 90,000 clones, with less than 85% found just once. This clone was recorded once. Its antigen is not known. This sequence joins TRBV10-3 and TRBJ1-1, with 9 positions matching TRBD1. Input material: PBMCs. This clonotype originated in a woman between 45 and 65 years old in good health and CMV-seropositive. CDR3: CAIRGGQGLGNTEAFF. CDR3 DNA: TGTGCCATCAGGGGAGGACAGGGGTTGGGAAACACTGAAGCTTTCTTT.